These T cell receptor beta chains were read from a single sample in a study of T cell responses to AZD1222 COVID-19 vaccine. Only in-frame clones appear in the TCRdb table, and some are missing; sequencing was by immunoSEQ multiplex PCR. The sample contains some 120,000 clones, around 87% of which appear only once. Sequences were derived from peripheral blood, sampled on day 0 of AZD1222 vaccination. These receptors all come from an adult in good health. Both conserved end residues are part of each CDR3. Each record gives: V gene, J gene, clone size, D gene, CDR3 DNA, CDR3 protein. The D gene is left open where the match is weak. Size values are once, few and many counts, or a class for expanded clones, and some rows have none.

V gene: TRBV5-6; J gene: TRBJ2-7; clone size: NA; D gene: NA; CDR3 DNA: TGTGCCAGCAGCTTGAGGGGGGCCAGCTACGAGCAGTACTTC; CDR3 protein: CASSLRGASYEQYF
V gene: TRBV18; J gene: TRBJ1-2; clone size: NA; D gene: TRBD1; CDR3 DNA: TGTGCCAGCTCACCACAGAACAGGGGCTCCTATGGCTACACCTTC; CDR3 protein: CASSPQNRGSYGYTF
V gene: TRBV2; J gene: TRBJ1-1; clone size: NA; D gene: NA; CDR3 DNA: TGTGCCAGCAAAAAAGGGGAGACCGTTGGCACTGAAGCTTTCTTT; CDR3 protein: CASKKGETVGTEAFF
V gene: TRBV29-1; J gene: TRBJ1-1; clone size: NA; D gene: TRBD1; CDR3 DNA: TGCAGCGTTGTCGACAGGGCCACTGAAGCTTTCTTT; CDR3 protein: CSVVDRATEAFF
V gene: TRBV10-3; J gene: TRBJ2-1; clone size: once; D gene: NA; CDR3 DNA: TGTGCCATCAGTGACAGGGGAAATGAGCAGTTCTTC; CDR3 protein: CAISDRGNEQFF
V gene: TRBV12-5; J gene: TRBJ1-4; clone size: NA; D gene: TRBD1; CDR3 DNA: TGTGCTAGTGGTCCGGGACAGCCGAATGAAAAACTGTTTTTT; CDR3 protein: CASGPGQPNEKLFF
V gene: TRBV28; J gene: TRBJ1-4; clone size: NA; D gene: TRBD1; CDR3 DNA: TGTGCCAGCAGTCAACAGACAGGGGGAAACGAAAAACTGTTTTTT; CDR3 protein: CASSQQTGGNEKLFF
V gene: TRBV7-8; J gene: TRBJ1-5; clone size: once; D gene: NA; CDR3 DNA: TGTGCCAGCAGCTTAGGGGTCAGGGAGGATCAGCCCCAGCATTTT; CDR3 protein: CASSLGVREDQPQHF
V gene: TRBV5-6; J gene: TRBJ2-2; clone size: NA; D gene: NA; CDR3 DNA: TGTGCCAGCAGCTTGGGATACACCGGGGAGCTGTTTTTT; CDR3 protein: CASSLGYTGELFF
V gene: TRBV28; J gene: TRBJ1-1; clone size: NA; D gene: NA; CDR3 DNA: TGTGCCAGCAGTTTAGTCCAGGGTATGCAAGCTTTCTTT; CDR3 protein: CASSLVQGMQAFF
V gene: TRBV21-1; J gene: TRBJ2-7; clone size: NA; D gene: NA; CDR3 DNA: TGTGCCAGCAGCAAAATTGCGCGGTTCGGTGCAGGGGACTCGGACTACGAGCAGTACTTC; CDR3 protein: CASSKIARFGAGDSDYEQYF
V gene: TRBV5-1; J gene: TRBJ2-3; clone size: NA; D gene: TRBD2; CDR3 DNA: TGCGCCAGCAGCCCGGGACTAGCGGGGTCACGCACAGATACGCAGTATTTT; CDR3 protein: CASSPGLAGSRTDTQYF
V gene: TRBV2; J gene: TRBJ2-1; clone size: NA; D gene: TRBD1; CDR3 DNA: TGTGCCTGCGGACAGGGGGGTAATGAGCAGTTCTTC; CDR3 protein: CACGQGGNEQFF
V gene: TRBV6-5; J gene: TRBJ1-1; clone size: NA; D gene: NA; CDR3 DNA: TGTGCCAGCAGTTACGGGGGTAACACTGAAGCTTTCTTT; CDR3 protein: CASSYGGNTEAFF
V gene: TRBV5-1; J gene: TRBJ2-3; clone size: NA; D gene: TRBD2; CDR3 DNA: TGCGCCAGCAGCTTGGAGGTAGCGGGGGGTTTGAATACGCAGTATTTT; CDR3 protein: CASSLEVAGGLNTQYF
V gene: TRBV21-1; J gene: TRBJ2-7; clone size: once; D gene: NA; CDR3 DNA: TGTGCCAGCAGTAAGGGCCGAGGGGAAGGCTACGAGCAGTACTTC; CDR3 protein: CASSKGRGEGYEQYF
V gene: TRBV5-1; J gene: TRBJ1-1; clone size: NA; D gene: NA; CDR3 DNA: TGCGCCAGCAGCTTCACGACCGGGGGCACTGAAGCTTTCTTT; CDR3 protein: CASSFTTGGTEAFF
V gene: TRBV6-5; J gene: TRBJ1-5; clone size: NA; D gene: NA; CDR3 DNA: TGTGCCAGCACCAGACTCGGGAGCAATCAGCCCCAGCATTTT; CDR3 protein: CASTRLGSNQPQHF
V gene: TRBV27; J gene: TRBJ1-5; clone size: NA; D gene: NA; CDR3 DNA: TGTGCCAGCAGTTCCCGGGCTGCTAGCAATCAGCCCCAGCATTTT; CDR3 protein: CASSSRAASNQPQHF
V gene: TRBV9; J gene: TRBJ1-2; clone size: NA; D gene: TRBD1; CDR3 DNA: TGTGCCAGCAGCGTGGGGGCAGGGGGCTTTGCTGGCTACACCTTC; CDR3 protein: CASSVGAGGFAGYTF
V gene: TRBV5-1; J gene: TRBJ2-1; clone size: NA; D gene: TRBD2; CDR3 DNA: TGCGCCAGCAGCTTGTTGGCTAGCGGGCCTCCAAGCTCCTACAATGAGCAGTTCTTC; CDR3 protein: CASSLLASGPPSSYNEQFF
V gene: TRBV6-5; J gene: TRBJ1-2; clone size: NA; D gene: TRBD1; CDR3 DNA: TGTGCCAGCAGTTACAGAGAGGGGGCATCTGGCTACACCTTC; CDR3 protein: CASSYREGASGYTF
V gene: TRBV11-2; J gene: TRBJ1-2; clone size: NA; D gene: NA; CDR3 DNA: TGTGCCAGCAGCTTAGGCGGGGGACCTAACACCTTC; CDR3 protein: CASSLGGGPNTF
V gene: TRBV4-1; J gene: TRBJ2-1; clone size: NA; D gene: TRBD2; CDR3 DNA: TGCGCCAGCAGCCAAGATTGGGCTAGCGGGAGCGCCTACAATGAGCAGTTCTTC; CDR3 protein: CASSQDWASGSAYNEQFF
V gene: TRBV30; J gene: TRBJ2-1; clone size: once; D gene: TRBD1; CDR3 DNA: TGTGCCTGGAGTGTACGACAGGGGGTACTAGCAGGTGAGCAGTTCTTC; CDR3 protein: CAWSVRQGVLAGEQFF
V gene: TRBV28; J gene: TRBJ2-6; clone size: NA; D gene: NA; CDR3 DNA: TGTGCCAGCAGTTGGCGGGGTGCGACCAACGTCCTGACTTTC; CDR3 protein: CASSWRGATNVLTF
V gene: TRBV19; J gene: TRBJ2-7; clone size: NA; D gene: NA; CDR3 DNA: TGTGCCAGTAGTATGGGGGCCTATTCCTACGAGCAGTACTTC; CDR3 protein: CASSMGAYSYEQYF
V gene: TRBV19; J gene: TRBJ2-7; clone size: once; D gene: TRBD2; CDR3 DNA: TGTGCCAGTAGAGGACTAGCGGGGTACGCTACCTACGAGCAGTACTTC; CDR3 protein: CASRGLAGYATYEQYF
V gene: TRBV5-1; J gene: TRBJ2-2; clone size: NA; D gene: TRBD1; CDR3 DNA: TGCGCCAGCAGCTTGGAACCGACAGGGGGCCAGACCGGGGAGCTGTTTTTT; CDR3 protein: CASSLEPTGGQTGELFF
V gene: TRBV7-2; J gene: TRBJ2-1; clone size: NA; D gene: TRBD2; CDR3 DNA: TGTGCCAGCAGCTTAGGTGTAGGGGAAGGAGCGGGATTCTACAATGAGCAGTTCTTC; CDR3 protein: CASSLGVGEGAGFYNEQFF
V gene: TRBV7-2; J gene: TRBJ2-5; clone size: few; D gene: TRBD1; CDR3 DNA: TGTGCCAGCAGCAGGGGACAGCCGCAAGAGACCCAGTACTTC; CDR3 protein: CASSRGQPQETQYF
V gene: TRBV7-9; J gene: TRBJ2-7; clone size: NA; D gene: NA; CDR3 DNA: TGTGCCAGCAGCTTAGTTGGGACACCAACCTACGAGCAGTACTTC; CDR3 protein: CASSLVGTPTYEQYF
V gene: TRBV5-1; J gene: TRBJ1-6; clone size: once; D gene: TRBD1; CDR3 DNA: TGCGCCAGCGGACAGGGGGTCCAAAATTCACCCCTCCACTTT; CDR3 protein: CASGQGVQNSPLHF
V gene: TRBV27; J gene: TRBJ1-6; clone size: NA; D gene: TRBD1; CDR3 DNA: TGTGCCAGCAGTTTATTGGACAGGCCCAATTCACCCCTCCACTTT; CDR3 protein: CASSLLDRPNSPLHF
V gene: TRBV7-3; J gene: TRBJ2-2; clone size: NA; D gene: TRBD2; CDR3 DNA: TGTGCCAGCAGCGCCCCCGGGACTAGTTTCTCCGGGGAGCTGTTTTTT; CDR3 protein: CASSAPGTSFSGELFF
V gene: TRBV7-2; J gene: TRBJ2-2; clone size: NA; D gene: NA; CDR3 DNA: TGTGCCAGCAGCTTAGACCGCGGAGACGCCGGGGAGCTGTTTTTT; CDR3 protein: CASSLDRGDAGELFF
V gene: TRBV4-2; J gene: TRBJ2-6; clone size: NA; D gene: NA; CDR3 DNA: TGTGCCAGCAGCCAACCAGGGGACTCTGGGGCCAACGTCCTGACTTTC; CDR3 protein: CASSQPGDSGANVLTF
V gene: TRBV5-6; J gene: TRBJ1-1; clone size: NA; D gene: NA; CDR3 DNA: TGTGCCAGCAGCTTGTACTCTAACACTGAAGCTTTCTTT; CDR3 protein: CASSLYSNTEAFF
V gene: TRBV5-1; J gene: TRBJ2-3; clone size: NA; D gene: TRBD2; CDR3 DNA: TGCGCCAGCAGCAAGGGACTAGCGGGGGGGCAAGGCACAGATACGCAGTATTTT; CDR3 protein: CASSKGLAGGQGTDTQYF
V gene: TRBV6-5; J gene: TRBJ2-7; clone size: NA; D gene: NA; CDR3 DNA: TGTGCCAGCAGTTATCGGGGGCGGTACGAGCAGTACTTC; CDR3 protein: CASSYRGRYEQYF
V gene: TRBV6-1; J gene: TRBJ2-3; clone size: medium-sized; D gene: NA; CDR3 DNA: TGTGCCAGCAGTGATCGGGGGTGGGACAGTCCAGATACGCAGTATTTT; CDR3 protein: CASSDRGWDSPDTQYF
V gene: TRBV6-1; J gene: TRBJ2-3; clone size: NA; D gene: NA; CDR3 DNA: TGTGCCAGCTCTATCACTGGGGGCCTCACAGATACGCAGTATTTT; CDR3 protein: CASSITGGLTDTQYF
V gene: TRBV7-2; J gene: TRBJ1-2; clone size: NA; D gene: TRBD1; CDR3 DNA: TGTGCCAGCAGAAGACCGGGACAGCTAGATGGCTACACCTTC; CDR3 protein: CASRRPGQLDGYTF
V gene: TRBV19; J gene: TRBJ2-7; clone size: NA; D gene: NA; CDR3 DNA: TGTGCCAGTACCCCACAAGGATCGGGGACCTACGAGCAGTACTTC; CDR3 protein: CASTPQGSGTYEQYF
V gene: TRBV27; J gene: TRBJ2-1; clone size: NA; D gene: TRBD2; CDR3 DNA: TGTGCCAGCAGTTACTTACTAGCGGGAGTAAGCAATGAGCAGTTCTTC; CDR3 protein: CASSYLLAGVSNEQFF
V gene: TRBV4-3; J gene: TRBJ2-1; clone size: NA; D gene: TRBD2; CDR3 DNA: TGCGCCAGCAGCCAAGGCCGGGGAGCTAGCGGAGTTTACAATGAGCAGTTCTTC; CDR3 protein: CASSQGRGASGVYNEQFF
V gene: TRBV30; J gene: TRBJ1-2; clone size: once; D gene: NA; CDR3 DNA: TGTGCCTGGACCTACTTAGAACGTGGCTACACCTTC; CDR3 protein: CAWTYLERGYTF
V gene: TRBV7-9; J gene: TRBJ2-3; clone size: NA; D gene: NA; CDR3 DNA: TGTGCCAGCAGTAGAGGGACTGGTCGTACGCAGTATTTT; CDR3 protein: CASSRGTGRTQYF
V gene: TRBV7-2; J gene: TRBJ2-5; clone size: NA; D gene: TRBD2; CDR3 DNA: TGTGCCAGCAGCTTAGGCCTAGGGGGACTAGCTCCCGAGACCCAGTACTTC; CDR3 protein: CASSLGLGGLAPETQYF
V gene: TRBV27; J gene: TRBJ2-6; clone size: NA; D gene: TRBD1; CDR3 DNA: TGTGCCACTTCGTTCCTCCGGGACAGTCGCTTCTCTGGGGCCAACGTCCTGACTTTC; CDR3 protein: CATSFLRDSRFSGANVLTF
V gene: TRBV12-3/TRBV12-4; J gene: TRBJ2-1; clone size: NA; D gene: NA; CDR3 DNA: TGTGCCAGCAGCCTTGGGTACAATGAGCAGTTCTTC; CDR3 protein: CASSLGYNEQFF
V gene: TRBV5-1; J gene: TRBJ2-1; clone size: once; D gene: TRBD1; CDR3 DNA: TGCGCCAGCAGCATAATGCCGGGACAGGGTAATGAGCAGTTCTTC; CDR3 protein: CASSIMPGQGNEQFF